This T cell receptor beta chain was sequenced for a study of OX40 agonist ivuxolimab in advanced cancers. V shed 4 bases, J shed 6 bases, and the junction held 6 bases outside the gene matches. Per the germline V gene, CDR1 is SGHRS and CDR2 is YFSETQ. The CDR3 contains 13 residues. Data came from immunoSEQ multiplex PCR; TCRdb stores just in-frame clones and leaves some out. The repertoire has about 59,000 clones, about nine tenths of them found once; the top ten carry approximately 0.4%. The starting material was CD4+ or CD8+ T cells sorted from blood, obtained in a trial of the OX40 agonist ivuxolimab. This TCR was sampled from an adult with an advanced solid tumor such as melanoma, head and neck, liver or kidney cancer. This chain joins TRBV5-1 and TRBJ1-2; 7 positions match TRBD1. The CDR3 region is CASSVSQGHGYTF. The CDR3 DNA is TGCGCCAGCAGCGTCTCACAGGGGCATGGCTACACCTTC. The complete variable domain, with remaining parts taken from reference TRBV5-1 and TRBJ1-2, reads KAGVTQTPRYLIKTRGQQVTLSCSPISGHRSVSWYQQTPGQGLQFLFEYFSETQRNKGNFPGRFSGRQFSNSRSEMNVSTLELGDSALYLCASSVSQGHGYTFGSGTRLTVV.